This TCR beta chain came from a study of long-term antiretroviral therapy in people with HIV (dated 2022 in TCRdb). For context, the study as a whole: The earliest samples were collected roughly a decade before the 2015 WHO recommendation for immediate ART, at a time when ART was usually postponed until CD4 counts fell. This retrospective serial study examined whether starting ART and sustained HIV suppression were associated with changes in the composition and diversity of the TRB repertoire in peripheral blood. A total of 150 to 200 cryopreserved PBMC samples were contributed to the cohort by 30 adults with confirmed HIV infection, with samples collected serially over a mean of roughly six years (range 1-12). Among the approximately 30 participants with HIV, roughly eleven were female. No cross-contamination during QIAcube processing was seen in test extractions of a monoclonal T-cell line run alongside 30 to 35 polyclonal samples. Here is what the overall study found, with its caveats: Expanded TRB clones identified before ART initiation dominated the repertoire at all time points, although this dominance fluctuated and declined in many PLHIV after ART. Since PBMC availability was limited, sequencing covered only the TCR beta chain, with no alpha chain pairing. Inferences about post-ART repertoire changes were limited because no data were available on ART adherence, viral resistance or therapy changes. The samples span the years 2004 to 2017, and the ART regimens used at that time may not be as effective as current regimens. A significant increase in TRB diversity was found to be associated with ART initiation, although TRB diversity was observed to remain significantly below that of transplant donor controls even after long-term ART. HIV repertoires had narrower CDR3 length ranges than controls, and the network structure suggested an antigen-experienced repertoire that shifted only slightly toward naive after ART. Unsorted PBMC were profiled instead of sorted CD4+ and CD8+ T cells because pre-ART samples had limited cell numbers.

The immunoSEQ hsTCRB v3.0 assay was used at survey level resolution to sequence the TRB variable region. TRB sequencing targeted a depth of roughly 35,000-55,000 T-cell genomes per sample. Pooled TRB libraries were sequenced on an Illumina MiSeq with a v3 150-cycle kit. The original pipeline was this. Repertoire analysis ran in R within a reproducible Nextflow workflow covering QC, data transformation and analysis. LymphoSeq2, an R package for exploring AIRR-Seq data, was used to implement custom analyses. A few samples that produced fewer than 5000 total TRB sequences were removed, so approximately 170 HIV repertoires were analyzed. Among the 200 or so HIV repertoires that were kept, almost 60 were collected before ART initiation and over 120 were collected after ART initiation. Repertoires were downsampled to 5000 TRB nucleotide sequences, and summary statistics were averaged over 100 downsampling iterations. Only TRB sequences with CDR3 regions of at least seven amino acids were retained for analysis. A Shannon entropy-derived clonality score and the Gini coefficient were used to measure diversity. In the repertoire networks, any two of the top 5000 CDR3 amino acid sequences were connected whenever the two sequences differed by an edit distance of one. For TRB CDR3 amino acid sequences, GLIPH2 was used to predict antigen specificity groups and MHC restriction. To flag known associations with CMV, EBV, HIV or tissue antigens, CDR3 amino acid sequences were compared against VDJdb and McPAS-TCR. Pre-ART, post-ART and control groups were compared with Wilcoxon signed-rank tests and Holm-Bonferroni correction. TCRdb stores this immuneACCESS table with in-frame sequences only. Part of the clones is absent; in the studies checked, under half of the shortfall reflects unresolved V genes, and no reason is known for the rest. D and trimming were read from the DNA, whereas the V and J calls and clone size are those reported in that table. This sample holds fewer than 45,000 clones; around three quarters were observed only once. The ten largest make up 5.8% of the sample.

To be included, a participant needed at least one PBMC sample from before ART initiation plus at least two post-ART samples. All participants with HIV were treated in the United States of America. Cryopreserved samples of 1-10 million PBMC were thawed and washed before DNA extraction. At the time of the earliest PBMC sample for each participant with HIV, ages ranged from 23 to 54 years. Per participant, PBMC samples came from 1-4 timepoints prior to ART initiation and 2-8 timepoints following ART initiation, for a median of 7 samples. Serial HIV viral load, CD4+ T-cell count, ART history and demographic data were obtained for every participant. Genomic DNA was extracted from unsorted PBMC with a Qiagen kit on a QIAcube, processed in batches of 12 samples. Including cysteine and phenylalanine, the CDR3 has 14 amino acids. The CDR3 DNA has 42 bases and is translated from base 1. The germline V gene specifies SGHTA as CDR1 and FQGNSA as CDR2. The junction shows trimming of 1 base on V and 8 bases on J, plus 12 bases between the germline ends.

A word on this clone: What this receptor recognizes is not known. The sample holds no much larger clone one base away, and base qualities are not on file.

This receptor was obtained from a man aged 25-40 years with HIV. Here the sequenced sample was unsorted PBMCs, taken 3.4 years after starting antiretroviral therapy. The chain was built from TRBV7-2 and TRBJ1-5, with no confident D gene call. The nucleotide sequence reads TGTGCCAGCAGCTTAGGGACGGCCCGGGAGCCCCAGCATTTT. Its protein is CASSLGTAREPQHF.